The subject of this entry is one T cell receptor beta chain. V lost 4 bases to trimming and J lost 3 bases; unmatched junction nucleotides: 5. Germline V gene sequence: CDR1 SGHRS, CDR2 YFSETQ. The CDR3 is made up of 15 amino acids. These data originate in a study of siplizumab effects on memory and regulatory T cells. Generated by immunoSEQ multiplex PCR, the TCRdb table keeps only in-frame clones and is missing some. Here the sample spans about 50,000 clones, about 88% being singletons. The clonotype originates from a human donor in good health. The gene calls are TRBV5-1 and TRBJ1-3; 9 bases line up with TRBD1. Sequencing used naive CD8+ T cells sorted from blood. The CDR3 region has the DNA TGCGCCAGCAGCCCGGACAGGGGAATTGGAAACACCATATATTTT. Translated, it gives CASSPDRGIGNTIYF. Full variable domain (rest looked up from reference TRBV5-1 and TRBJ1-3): KAGVTQTPRYLIKTRGQQVTLSCSPISGHRSVSWYQQTPGQGLQFLFEYFSETQRNKGNFPGRFSGRQFSNSRSEMNVSTLELGDSALYLCASSPDRGIGNTIYFGEGSWLTVV.